Listed here are 23 T cell receptor beta chains from one sample, sequenced in a study of regulatory T cells in long-lasting Graves disease. HTBI primers from iRepertoire and Arm-PCR of CDR3 regions yielded the TCR beta libraries. One entry per CDR3 protein results from TCRdb running MiXCR on the multiplex PCR reads. The sample has roughly 350,000 distinct CDR3 sequences, about a sixth seen once. Time point indicated: newly diagnosed GD, antithyroid drugs for less than 3 months. RNA extracted from PBMCs served as the sequencing template. These data were also reused for a study on T cells in Graves' hyperthyroidism and ophthalmopathy.

The specimen comprised peripheral blood mononuclear cells (PBMCs), sampled at new diagnosis, from a patient treated with antithyroid drugs. Source of these receptors: a woman younger than 30 with Graves disease.

At least ten counts were recorded for this clonotype. This chain connects TRBV2 to TRBJ2-5; D unresolved. V lost 3 bases and J lost 1, with 0 bases in between. Germline-derived CDR1 and CDR2 are SNHLY and FYNNEI. This CDR3 has 11 amino acids. DNA of the CDR3: TGTGCCAGCAGTGACCAAGAGACCCAGTACTTC. Residues: CASSDQETQYF. Complete variable domain (other parts from reference TRBV2 and TRBJ2-5): EPEVTQTPSHQVTQMGQEVILRCVPISNHLYFYWYRQILGQKVEFLVSFYNNEISEKSEIFDDQFSVERPDGSNFTLKIRSTKLEDSAMYFCASSDQETQYFGPGTRLLVL.

This clonotype was seen many times. The chain has TRBV18 and TRBJ2-7; D may be TRBD2 (5 bases). Germline values: CDR1 KGHSH, CDR2 LQKENI. The CDR3 is 15 residues long. The germline V and J ends were trimmed by 0 bases and 1 base, with 10 bases remaining between them. This chain's CDR3 is CASSPPGGGSYEQYF. The CDR3 nucleotides are TGTGCCAGCTCACCACCAGGCGGAGGTTCCTACGAGCAGTACTTC. Full variable domain (outside the CDR3, taken from reference TRBV18 and TRBJ2-7): NAGVMQNPRHLVRRRGQEARLRCSPMKGHSHVYWYRQLPEEGLKFMVYLQKENIIDESGMPKERFSAEFPKEGPSILRIQQVVRGDSAAYFCASSPPGGGSYEQYFGPGTRLTVT.

Comments on this clonotype: Germline is not matched at one junction end, which may reflect a read error. The chain recombines TRBV3-1 with TRBJ2-3; D gene uncertain. The end of the DNA aligns better with TRBJ2-7, so the J call may be wrong. Germline lookup yields CDR1 LGHDT and CDR2 YNNKEL (reference sequence). The CDR3 has 11 amino acids. In DNA form, the CDR3 reads TGTACCAGCAGCCAGACCTGGGAGCAGTACTTC. Protein sequence: CTSSQTWEQYF.

This clonotype came up many times. The V and J genes are TRBV2 and TRBJ2-1; 11 bases are a match to TRBD2. This CDR3 spans 15 amino acids. The germline CDR1 and CDR2 sequences are SNHLY and FYNNEI. V was clipped by 6 bases and J by 12 bases; unmatched bases: 13. The CDR3 DNA reads TGTGCCAGCAGCGTAGGACTAGCGGGTCTTACCGGGCAGTTCTTC. It specifies CASSVGLAGLTGQFF.

This clonotype was seen repeatedly, ten times or more. The J gene is TRBJ1-1, the V gene TRBV2, with TRBD1 matching 8 bases. V trimming: 6 bases; J trimming: 1 base; junction bases outside the gene matches: 1. The CDR3 covers 13 residues. Germline CDR1 SNHLY, CDR2 FYNNEI. The DNA for the CDR3 is TGTGCCAGCAGCGACAGGGGGAACACTGAAGCTTTCTTT. This encodes CASSDRGNTEAFF.

This clonotype occurred a few times. This may be a read error: a much more frequent sequence differs by one nucleotide. The chain recombines TRBV3-1 with TRBJ2-3, with 11 bases that match TRBD2. CDR1 is LGHDT and CDR2 is YNNKEL in the germline V gene (reference sequence). This CDR3 region has 13 residues. The V gene end was trimmed by 8 bases and the J gene end by 9 bases; junction bases not matched to a gene: 7. For the CDR3, the DNA is TGTGCCAGCGGAGGGGCTAGCGGGGGGACGCAGTATTTT. This sequence encodes CASGGASGGTQYF.

This clonotype was seen repeatedly, ten times or more. The chain has TRBV7-6 and TRBJ2-1; TRBD2 matches 15 bases. Near its end, the DNA agrees better with TRBJ2-5, so the J call may be wrong. From germline, CDR1 is SGHVS and CDR2 FNYEAQ. The CDR3 runs to 16 residues. CDR3 residues: CASSMGLAGGEGTQYF. The DNA for the CDR3 is TGTGCCAGCAGCATGGGACTAGCGGGGGGCGAGGGGACCCAGTACTTC.

This clonotype was found many times. The chain joins TRBV5-1 to TRBJ2-7, with D perhaps TRBD1 or TRBD2 (5 bases each). This CDR3 has 14 residues. The V end was cut by 0 bases, the J end by 4 bases, with 11 bases between. Germline values: CDR1 SGHRS, CDR2 YFSETQ. CDR3 sequence (DNA): TGCGCCAGCAGCTTGGCCGGGGCAGAGTACGAGCAGTACTTC. It specifies CASSLAGAEYEQYF. The variable domain in full, with the rest retrieved from reference TRBV5-1 and TRBJ2-7, is KAGVTQTPRYLIKTRGQQVTLSCSPISGHRSVSWYQQTPGQGLQFLFEYFSETQRNKGNFPGRFSGRQFSNSRSEMNVSTLELGDSALYLCASSLAGAEYEQYFGPGTRLTVT.

This clonotype appeared a few times. Here the CDR3 reads CSARDDPNRAKSEKLFF. CDR3 coding DNA: TGCAGTGCTAGAGATGACCCAAACAGGGCGAAGAGTGAAAAACTGTTTTTT. The V and J genes are TRBV20-1 and TRBJ1-4; tentative D call: TRBD1 (6 bases). V was pared by 0 bases and J by 7 bases, with 21 bases between. The CDR3 has 17 residues. CDR1 is DFQATT, CDR2 SNEGSKA, per germline (reference sequence).

This clonotype was counted at least ten times. The rearrangement uses TRBV28 and TRBJ2-7, with 9 bases that match TRBD2. Per germline, CDR1 MDHEN and CDR2 SYDVKM. The CDR3 is 18 residues long. The V and J ends lost 5 bases and 0 bases, in that order; junction bases with no gene match: 14. CDR3 in DNA: TGTGCCAGCAGTCTCCTCTCGCAACTAGCGGGTCTCTCCTACGAGCAGTACTTC. Translating it yields CASSLLSQLAGLSYEQYF.

This clonotype was counted ten times or more. V is TRBV6-2 or TRBV6-3 and J is TRBJ2-7; D gene ambiguous. The germline gives CDR1 MNHEY, CDR2 SVGEGT. V lost 5 bases and J lost 5, with 19 bases in between. This CDR3 spans 15 amino acids. The CDR3 is CASSEPKVTSHEQYF. CDR3 nucleotide sequence: TGTGCCAGCAGTGAACCTAAGGTGACAAGCCACGAGCAGTACTTC.

The rearrangement uses TRBV7-9 and TRBJ2-2, with D possibly called TRBD1 or TRBD2 (5 bases each). V gave up 8 bases and J gave up 4 bases, with 20 bases separating them. The germline V gene has CDR1 SEHNR and CDR2 FQNEAQ (reference sequence). CDR3 length: 16 amino acids. The CDR3 region is CASDGDRHPGTGELFF. The CDR3 DNA follows: TGTGCCAGCGACGGGGACCGCCATCCTGGCACCGGGGAGCTGTTTTTT. Supplemented by reference TRBV7-9 and TRBJ2-2, the full variable domain reads DTGVSQNPRHKITKRGQNVTFRCDPISEHNRLYWYRQTLGQGPEFLTYFQNEAQLEKSRLLSDRFSAERPKGSFSTLEIQRTEQGDSAMYLCASDGDRHPGTGELFFGEGSRLTVL.

This clonotype showed up many times. J is TRBJ2-6 and V is TRBV2, with a tentative D call TRBD1 (5 bases). The CDR3 runs to 18 residues. Per the germline V gene, CDR1 is SNHLY and CDR2 is FYNNEI. Trimming left V 2 bases short and J 4 bases short, with 18 bases between. This CDR3 reads CASSEMVFGASGANVLTF. The DNA of the CDR3 is TGTGCCAGCAGTGAAATGGTCTTTGGGGCGTCCGGGGCCAACGTCCTGACTTTC.

The chain joins TRBV2 to TRBJ2-5; possibly TRBD1 or TRBD2 for D (5 bases each). CDR1 SNHLY and CDR2 FYNNEI come from the germline V gene. Deletions cut 2 bases from V and 5 bases from J, with 15 bases between. This CDR3 region has 15 residues. The CDR3 DNA reads as TGTGCCAGCAGTGAATCTGGGACCTGGGGCGAGACCCAGTACTTC. This encodes CASSESGTWGETQYF.

This clonotype was found a few times. V is TRBV2 and J is TRBJ2-7, with D perhaps TRBD2 (5 bases). Germline V CDR1 and CDR2: SNHLY, FYNNEI. The CDR3 has 14 amino acids. The V and J ends lost 7 bases and 1 base respectively, with 14 bases between them. Here the CDR3 DNA reads TGTGCCAGCATGACGAGGGTCTCGTCCTACGAGCAGTACTTC. This codes for CASMTRVSSYEQYF.

There are many counts of this clonotype. Here the CDR3 DNA reads TGCGCCAGCAGCTTGGTACTGTCTTCCTACAATGAGCAGTTCTTC. It encodes CASSLVLSSYNEQFF. The V and J genes are TRBV5-1 and TRBJ2-1, with D unresolved. The germline V and J ends were trimmed by 0 bases and 1 base, with 8 bases remaining between them. The length of the CDR3 is 15 residues. The germline V gene has CDR1 SGHRS and CDR2 YFSETQ.

This clonotype was picked up many times. At one end, the junction sequence differs from germline, possibly due to a read error. The chain is built from TRBV18 and TRBJ2-5; D not resolved. Germline lookup yields CDR1 KGHSH and CDR2 LQKENI. The CDR3 is 14 amino acids. DNA of the CDR3: TGTGCCAGCCCACCGATATTGAAACAAGAGACCCAGTACTTC. Residues: CASPPILKQETQYF.

This clonotype turned up a few times. The chain is built from TRBV4-1 and TRBJ2-7; tentatively, D is TRBD2 (6 bases). The CDR3 has 13 residues. The germline V and J ends were trimmed by 1 base and 6 bases, with 10 bases remaining between them. From germline, CDR1 is MGHRA and CDR2 YSYEKL. CDR3 nucleotides: TGCGCCAGCAGCCAAGCCCGGGAGTCCGAGCAGTACTTC. This gives the protein CASSQARESEQYF.

This clonotype occurred many times. The chain employs TRBV6-1 and TRBJ2-1; 7 bases fit TRBD1. The germline gives CDR1 MNHNS, CDR2 SASEGT. The length of the CDR3 is 15 residues. V shed 2 bases and J 4 bases; nucleotides not matched to a gene: 5. The CDR3 nucleotides read TGTGCCAGCAGTGAACCCTCGGGACAGTACAATGAGCAGTTCTTC. It yields the protein CASSEPSGQYNEQFF.

This clonotype was recorded at least ten times. The chain recombines TRBV5-1 with TRBJ2-7; D remains ambiguous. The length of the CDR3 is 15 residues. Between the trimmed V and J ends, which lost 6 bases and 4 bases, there was a span of 20 bases. The germline V gene has CDR1 SGHRS and CDR2 YFSETQ. The CDR3 reads CASILFKKLGYEQYF. CDR3 nucleotides: TGCGCCAGCATCCTTTTTAAGAAGTTGGGTTACGAGCAGTACTTC.

This clonotype was seen ten or more times. The CDR3 protein is CASSEAPGQVVGYGYTF. CDR3 sequence (DNA): TGTGCCAGCAGTGAAGCCCCGGGACAGGTTGTCGGCTATGGCTACACCTTC. The chain carries TRBV6-1 and TRBJ1-2; 8 bases map to TRBD1. This CDR3 spans 17 amino acids. Germline V gene data show CDR1 as MNHNS and CDR2 as SASEGT. V was clipped by 0 bases and J by 4 bases; unmatched bases: 10.

This clonotype has a count of ten or more. The rearrangement joins TRBV5-4 to TRBJ2-5, with D unclear. CDR3 length: 14 amino acids. Germline V gene data show CDR1 as SGHNT and CDR2 as YYREEE (reference sequence). Trimming cost V 0 bases and J 1 base, with 7 bases left between them. In DNA form, the CDR3 reads TGTGCCAGCAGCTTGGCGAGTACCCAAGAGACCCAGTACTTC. This gives the protein CASSLASTQETQYF.

This clonotype has only one observation. V gene TRBV4-1 combines with J gene TRBJ2-5; possible D gene TRBD1, 6 bases. This CDR3 has 14 residues. Trimming removed 4 bases at V and 4 bases at J, with 13 bases between. The germline gives CDR1 MGHRA, CDR2 YSYEKL. The chain's CDR3 is CASSPSDRRETQYF. The CDR3 region has the DNA TGCGCCAGCAGCCCTTCCGACAGGCGAGAGACCCAGTACTTC.